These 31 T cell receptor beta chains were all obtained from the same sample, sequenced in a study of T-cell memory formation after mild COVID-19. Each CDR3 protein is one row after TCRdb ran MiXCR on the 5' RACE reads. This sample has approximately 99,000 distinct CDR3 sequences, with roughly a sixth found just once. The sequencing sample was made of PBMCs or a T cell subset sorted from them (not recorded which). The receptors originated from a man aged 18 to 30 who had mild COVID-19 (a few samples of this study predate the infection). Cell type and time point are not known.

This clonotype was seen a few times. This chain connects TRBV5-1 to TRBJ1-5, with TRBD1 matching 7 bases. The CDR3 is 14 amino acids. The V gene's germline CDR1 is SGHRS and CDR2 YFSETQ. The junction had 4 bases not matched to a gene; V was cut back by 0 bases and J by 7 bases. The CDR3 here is CASSLVGGGQPQHF. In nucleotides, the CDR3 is TGCGCCAGCAGCTTGGTAGGGGGCGGACAGCCCCAGCATTTT.

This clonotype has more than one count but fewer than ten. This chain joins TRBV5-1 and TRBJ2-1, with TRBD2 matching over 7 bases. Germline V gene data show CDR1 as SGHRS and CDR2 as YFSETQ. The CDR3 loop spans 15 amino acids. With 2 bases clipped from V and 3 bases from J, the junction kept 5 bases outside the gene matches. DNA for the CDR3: TGCGCCAGCAGCTTTTCGGCGGGGGTCTACAATGAGCAGTTCTTC. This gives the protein CASSFSAGVYNEQFF. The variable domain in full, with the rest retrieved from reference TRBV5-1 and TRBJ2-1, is KAGVTQTPRYLIKTRGQQVTLSCSPISGHRSVSWYQQTPGQGLQFLFEYFSETQRNKGNFPGRFSGRQFSNSRSEMNVSTLELGDSALYLCASSFSAGVYNEQFFGPGTRLTVL.

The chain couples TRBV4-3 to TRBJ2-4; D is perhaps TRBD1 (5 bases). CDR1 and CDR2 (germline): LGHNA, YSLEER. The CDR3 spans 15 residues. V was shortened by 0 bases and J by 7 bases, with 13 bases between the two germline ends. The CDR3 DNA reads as TGCGCCAGCAGCCAAGAGTGGGGCTTTGGGAACATTCAGTACTTC. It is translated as CASSQEWGFGNIQYF.

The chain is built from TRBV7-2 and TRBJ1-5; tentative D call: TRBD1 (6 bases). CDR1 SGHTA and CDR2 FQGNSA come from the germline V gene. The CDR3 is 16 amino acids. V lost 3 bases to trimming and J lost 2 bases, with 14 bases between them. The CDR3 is CASSFGRGMGNQPQHF. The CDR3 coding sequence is TGTGCCAGCAGCTTCGGCAGGGGTATGGGCAATCAGCCCCAGCATTTT.

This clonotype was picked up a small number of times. CDR3 protein: CASSVGQGTDTQYF. DNA of the CDR3: TGTGCCAGCAGCGTGGGACAGGGGACAGATACGCAGTATTTT. The chain combines TRBV7-9 with TRBJ2-3, with 10 bases identical to TRBD1. CDR1 is SEHNR and CDR2 is FQNEAQ in the germline V gene (reference sequence). The CDR3 extends over 14 amino acids. J lost 3 bases, V lost 5 bases, and 2 bases had no gene match.

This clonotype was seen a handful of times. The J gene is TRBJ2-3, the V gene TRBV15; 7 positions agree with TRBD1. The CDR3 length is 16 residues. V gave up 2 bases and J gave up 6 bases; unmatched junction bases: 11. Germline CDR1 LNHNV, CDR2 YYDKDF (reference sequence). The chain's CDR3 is CATSRLRDSLYDTQYF. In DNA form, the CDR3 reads TGTGCCACCAGCAGACTCCGGGACAGCCTTTATGATACGCAGTATTTT.

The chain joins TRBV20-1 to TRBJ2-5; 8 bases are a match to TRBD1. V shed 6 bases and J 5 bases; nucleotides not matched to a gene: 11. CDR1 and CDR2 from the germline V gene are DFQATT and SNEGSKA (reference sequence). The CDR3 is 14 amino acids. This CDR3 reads CSALWTGKWETQYF. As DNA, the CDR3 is TGCAGTGCACTTTGGACAGGGAAGTGGGAGACCCAGTACTTC.

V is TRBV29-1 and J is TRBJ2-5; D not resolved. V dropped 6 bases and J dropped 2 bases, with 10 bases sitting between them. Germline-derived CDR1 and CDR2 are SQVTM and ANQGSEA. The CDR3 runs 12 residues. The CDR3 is CSVAKGQETQYF. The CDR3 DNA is TGCAGCGTGGCTAAGGGACAAGAGACCCAGTACTTC.

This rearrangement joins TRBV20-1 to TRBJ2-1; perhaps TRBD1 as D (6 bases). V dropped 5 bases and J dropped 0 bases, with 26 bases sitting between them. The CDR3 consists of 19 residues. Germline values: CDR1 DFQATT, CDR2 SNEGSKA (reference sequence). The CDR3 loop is CSAPIYGRGYPSSYNEQFF. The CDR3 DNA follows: TGCAGTGCTCCCATTTATGGCAGGGGCTATCCAAGCTCCTACAATGAGCAGTTCTTC.

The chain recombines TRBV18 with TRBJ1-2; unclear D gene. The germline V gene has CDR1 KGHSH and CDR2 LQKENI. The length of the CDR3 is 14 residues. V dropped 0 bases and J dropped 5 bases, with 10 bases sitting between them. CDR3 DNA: TGTGCCAGCTCACCACCGTCCCGGGAGTATGGCTACACCTTC. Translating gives CASSPPSREYGYTF.

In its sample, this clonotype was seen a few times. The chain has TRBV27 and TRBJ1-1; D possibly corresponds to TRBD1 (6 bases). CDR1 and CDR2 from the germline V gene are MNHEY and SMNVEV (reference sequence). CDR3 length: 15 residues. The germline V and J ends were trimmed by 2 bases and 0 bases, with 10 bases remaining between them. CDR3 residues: CASSLTGQLNTEAFF. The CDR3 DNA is TGTGCCAGCAGTTTAACCGGACAGCTGAACACTGAAGCTTTCTTT.

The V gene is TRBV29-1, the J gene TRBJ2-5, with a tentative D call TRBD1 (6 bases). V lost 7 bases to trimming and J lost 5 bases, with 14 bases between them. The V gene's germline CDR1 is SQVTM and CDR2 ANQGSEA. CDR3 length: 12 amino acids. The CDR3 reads CSGTGWGETQYF. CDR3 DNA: TGCAGCGGAACAGGGTGGGGCGAGACCCAGTACTTC.

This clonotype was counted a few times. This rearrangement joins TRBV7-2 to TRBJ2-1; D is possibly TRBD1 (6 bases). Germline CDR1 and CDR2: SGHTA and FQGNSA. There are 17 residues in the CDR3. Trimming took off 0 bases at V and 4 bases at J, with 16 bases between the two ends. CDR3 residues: CASSLAAGAVTYNEQFF. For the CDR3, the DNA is TGTGCCAGCAGCTTAGCGGCAGGGGCGGTCACTTACAATGAGCAGTTCTTC. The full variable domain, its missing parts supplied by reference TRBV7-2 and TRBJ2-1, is GAGVSQSPSNKVTEKGKDVELRCDPISGHTALYWYRQSLGQGLEFLIYFQGNSAPDKSGLPSDRFSAERTGGSVSTLTIQRTQQEDSAVYLCASSLAAGAVTYNEQFFGPGTRLTVL.

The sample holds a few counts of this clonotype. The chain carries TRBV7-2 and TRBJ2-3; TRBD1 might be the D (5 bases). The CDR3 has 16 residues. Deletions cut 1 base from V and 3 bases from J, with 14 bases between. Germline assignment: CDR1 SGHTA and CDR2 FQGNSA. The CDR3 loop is CASSLGVRALTDTQYF. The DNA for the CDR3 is TGTGCCAGCAGCTTAGGCGTCAGGGCCTTGACAGATACGCAGTATTTT.

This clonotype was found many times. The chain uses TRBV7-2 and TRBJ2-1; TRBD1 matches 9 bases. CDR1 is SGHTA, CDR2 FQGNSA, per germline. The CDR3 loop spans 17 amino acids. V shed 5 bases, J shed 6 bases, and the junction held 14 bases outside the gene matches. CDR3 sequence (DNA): TGTGCCAGCAGCACTCAATCCGGGACAGGGATCCGCAATGAGCAGTTCTTC. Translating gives CASSTQSGTGIRNEQFF.

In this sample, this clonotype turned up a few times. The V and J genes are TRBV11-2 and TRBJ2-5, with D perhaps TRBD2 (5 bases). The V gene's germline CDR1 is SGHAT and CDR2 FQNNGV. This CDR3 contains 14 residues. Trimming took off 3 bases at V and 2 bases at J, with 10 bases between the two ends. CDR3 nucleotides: TGTGCCAGCAGCTTCATGAGGGTGCAAGAGACCCAGTACTTC. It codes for CASSFMRVQETQYF.

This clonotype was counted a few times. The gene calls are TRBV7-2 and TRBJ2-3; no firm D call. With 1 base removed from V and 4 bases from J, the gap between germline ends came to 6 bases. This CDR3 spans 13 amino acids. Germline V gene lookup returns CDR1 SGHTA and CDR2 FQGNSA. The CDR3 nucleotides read TGTGCCAGCAGCTTAGTGCATCCAGATACGCAGTATTTT. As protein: CASSLVHPDTQYF.

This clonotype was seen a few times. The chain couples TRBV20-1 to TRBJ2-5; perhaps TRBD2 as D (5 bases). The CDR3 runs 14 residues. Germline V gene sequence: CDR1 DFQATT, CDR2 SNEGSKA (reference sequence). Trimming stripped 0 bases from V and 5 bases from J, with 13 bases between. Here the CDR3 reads CSARDTPPGETQYF. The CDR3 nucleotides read TGCAGTGCTAGAGATACCCCCCCGGGGGAGACCCAGTACTTC.

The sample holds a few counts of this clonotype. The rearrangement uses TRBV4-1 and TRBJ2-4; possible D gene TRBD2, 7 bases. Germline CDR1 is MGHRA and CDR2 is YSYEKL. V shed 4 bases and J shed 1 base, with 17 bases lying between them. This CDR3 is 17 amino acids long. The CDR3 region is CASSRVGGAPAKNIQYF. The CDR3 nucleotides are TGCGCCAGCAGCCGGGTGGGGGGGGCGCCGGCCAAAAACATTCAGTACTTC.

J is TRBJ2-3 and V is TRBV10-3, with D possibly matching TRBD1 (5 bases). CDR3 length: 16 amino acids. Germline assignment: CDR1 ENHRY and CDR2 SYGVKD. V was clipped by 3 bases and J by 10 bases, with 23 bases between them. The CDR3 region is CAISEDSSLPTGAQYF. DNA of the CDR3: TGTGCCATCAGTGAAGACAGCTCGTTACCCACCGGAGCGCAGTATTTT.

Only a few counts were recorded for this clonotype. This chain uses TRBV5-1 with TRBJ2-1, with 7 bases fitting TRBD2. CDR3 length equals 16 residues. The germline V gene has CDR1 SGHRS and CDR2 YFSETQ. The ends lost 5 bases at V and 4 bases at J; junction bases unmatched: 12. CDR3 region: CASRNHAAGDYNEQFF. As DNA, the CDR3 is TGCGCCAGCAGGAACCACGCCGCGGGGGATTACAATGAGCAGTTCTTC. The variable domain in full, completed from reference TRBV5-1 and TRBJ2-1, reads KAGVTQTPRYLIKTRGQQVTLSCSPISGHRSVSWYQQTPGQGLQFLFEYFSETQRNKGNFPGRFSGRQFSNSRSEMNVSTLELGDSALYLCASRNHAAGDYNEQFFGPGTRLTVL.

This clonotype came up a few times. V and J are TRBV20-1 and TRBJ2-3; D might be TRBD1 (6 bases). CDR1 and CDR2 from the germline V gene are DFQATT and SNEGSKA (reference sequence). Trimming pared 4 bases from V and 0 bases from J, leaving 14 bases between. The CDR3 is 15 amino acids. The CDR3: CSATHRQASTDTQYF. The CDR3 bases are TGCAGTGCTACCCATCGACAGGCCAGCACAGATACGCAGTATTTT.

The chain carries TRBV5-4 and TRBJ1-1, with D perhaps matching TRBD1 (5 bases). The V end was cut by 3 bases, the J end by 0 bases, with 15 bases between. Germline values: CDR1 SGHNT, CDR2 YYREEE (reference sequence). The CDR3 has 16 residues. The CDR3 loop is CASSSTGTEVNTEAFF. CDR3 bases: TGTGCCAGCAGCTCGACCGGGACGGAAGTGAACACTGAAGCTTTCTTT. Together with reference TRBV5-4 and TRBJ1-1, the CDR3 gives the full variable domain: ETGVTQSPTHLIKTRGQQVTLRCSSQSGHNTVSWYQQALGQGPQFIFQYYREEENGRGNFPPRFSGLQFPNYSSELNVNALELDDSALYLCASSSTGTEVNTEAFFGQGTRLTVV.

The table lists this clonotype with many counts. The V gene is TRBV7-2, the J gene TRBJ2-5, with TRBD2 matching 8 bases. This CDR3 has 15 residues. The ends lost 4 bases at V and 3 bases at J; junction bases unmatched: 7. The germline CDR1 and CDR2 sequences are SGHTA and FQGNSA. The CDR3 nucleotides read TGTGCCAGCAGCTACTCGCGGGGGGATGAAGAGACCCAGTACTTC. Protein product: CASSYSRGDEETQYF.

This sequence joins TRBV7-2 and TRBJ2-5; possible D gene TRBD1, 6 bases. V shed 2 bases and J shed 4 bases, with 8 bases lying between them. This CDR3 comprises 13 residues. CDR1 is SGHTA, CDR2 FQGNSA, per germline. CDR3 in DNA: TGTGCCAGCAGCTTACCAGGGGCAGAGACCCAGTACTTC. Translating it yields CASSLPGAETQYF.

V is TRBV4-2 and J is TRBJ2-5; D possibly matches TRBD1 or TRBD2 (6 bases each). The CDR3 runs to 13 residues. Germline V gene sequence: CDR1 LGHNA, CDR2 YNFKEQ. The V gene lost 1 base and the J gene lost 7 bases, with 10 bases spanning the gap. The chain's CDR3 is CASSQAGAGTQYF. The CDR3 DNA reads TGTGCCAGCAGCCAAGCGGGGGCTGGGACCCAGTACTTC.

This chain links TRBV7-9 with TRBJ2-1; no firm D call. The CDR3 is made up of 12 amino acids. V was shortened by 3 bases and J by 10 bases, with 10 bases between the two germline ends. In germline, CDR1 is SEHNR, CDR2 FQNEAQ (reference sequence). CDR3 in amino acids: CASSFPGREQFF. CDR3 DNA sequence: TGTGCCAGCAGCTTCCCTGGACGGGAGCAGTTCTTC.

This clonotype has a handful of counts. CDR3 protein: CASSGRARHGTEAFF. As DNA, the CDR3 is TGTGCCAGCAGCGGCCGGGCCAGACATGGCACTGAAGCTTTCTTT. The gene calls are TRBV7-2 and TRBJ1-1, with D unresolved. The V and J ends lost 5 bases and 4 bases respectively, with 17 bases between them. CDR1 is SGHTA and CDR2 is FQGNSA in the germline V gene. The CDR3 has 15 residues.

CDR3 region: CASSPGIYGYTF. For the CDR3, the DNA is TGTGCCAGCAGCCCCGGGATCTATGGCTACACCTTC. V usage is TRBV11-2 and J usage is TRBJ1-2; D unclear. Looked up from germline, CDR1 is SGHAT and CDR2 is FQNNGV. The length of the CDR3 is 12 residues. Trimming removed 5 bases at V and 4 bases at J, with 8 bases between. Full variable domain (rest looked up from reference TRBV11-2 and TRBJ1-2): EAGVAQSPRYKIIEKRQSVAFWCNPISGHATLYWYQQILGQGPKLLIQFQNNGVVDDSQLPKDRFSAERLKGVDSTLKIQPAKLEDSAVYLCASSPGIYGYTFGSGTRLTVV.

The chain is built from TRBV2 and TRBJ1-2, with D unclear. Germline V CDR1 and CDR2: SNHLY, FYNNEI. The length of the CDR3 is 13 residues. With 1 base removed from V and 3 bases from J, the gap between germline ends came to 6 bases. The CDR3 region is CASSEDRYYGYTF. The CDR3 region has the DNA TGTGCCAGCAGTGAAGACAGATACTATGGCTACACCTTC.

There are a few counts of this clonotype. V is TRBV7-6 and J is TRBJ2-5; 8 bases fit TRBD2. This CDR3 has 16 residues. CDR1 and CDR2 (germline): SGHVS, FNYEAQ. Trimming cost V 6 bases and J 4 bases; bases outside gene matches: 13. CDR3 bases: TGTGCCAGCAGTGGGCGGGGGGTCACGGAGGGAGAGACCCAGTACTTC. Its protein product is CASSGRGVTEGETQYF.